The source of this TCR beta chain is a study of shared clonotypes between healthy human individuals. Findings and limits, study-wide: Enrolling few donors narrowed the genetic and exposure-history diversity that was represented.

The germline gives CDR1 SGHRS, CDR2 YFSETQ. The V gene lost 0 bases and the J gene lost 0 bases, with 13 bases spanning the gap. The CDR3 has 18 residues. This clone showed up many times. No antigen is known for it. The assay was immunoSEQ multiplex PCR, and TCRdb's table has in-frame clones only and misses some. This sample carries about 480,000 clones, over 60% of them seen once, and the ten largest clones take roughly an eighth. The sequenced sample was PBMCs. The rearrangement links TRBV5-1 to TRBJ2-6; D gene unclear. This clonotype originated in a woman in her thirties or forties in good health. Some clones in this sample may be carry-over from other donors' samples. In DNA form, the CDR3 reads TGCGCCAGCAGCTTGGGCGTTGTAGATACCTCTGGGGCCAACGTCCTGACTTTC. This encodes CASSLGVVDTSGANVLTF.